This T cell receptor (beta chain) was found in a study of blood T cell repertoires in COVID-19 (dated by TCRdb to the early 2020s). As for the study more broadly: Collaborator samples came from the United States, Italy and Spain and covered acute and convalescent phases of COVID-19. The material from the prospective study consisted of cDNA or gDNA derived from T cells, B-cell-depleted T cells, or PBMCs. The dataset comprised deeply sampled blood TCRbeta repertoires from subjects exposed to, actively infected with, or recovered from COVID-19. The repertoires were released in a freely available public database meant as a resource for research on the immune response to SARS-CoV-2. The samples were drawn from two sources: the first 160 participants of the ongoing ImmuneRACE study, and over 1,000 subjects contributed by 6 global collaborators. The sample metadata nearly always contained a de-identified subject ID, COVID-19 status, age in years and sex. Where HLA class I and class II types were available, the types were taken from metadata supplied by the sample provider, not from assay-based typing. The investigation overall reported the following: The quantity of clinical and demographic metadata differed by source and by participant and was supplied without curation.

The CDR3 starts with the cysteine, ends with the phenylalanine, and has 17 residues. Only the CDR3 DNA stays, 51 bases, in frame from base 1. CDR1 and CDR2, looked up from the germline V gene, are SGHTA and FQGNSA. The junction carries 21 bases between V and J, which are trimmed by 2 bases and 5 bases respectively. TCRbeta CDR3 regions were amplified from genomic DNA using the immunoSEQ Assay, a bias-controlled multiplex PCR. The original pipeline was this. Within the assay, amplification of reference gene primers was used to estimate how many nucleated cells each sample contained. To quantify the absolute abundance of each unique TCRbeta CDR3 rearrangement, sequence reads were collapsed and filtered. Productive Simpson clonality was computed per sample as the square root of Simpson's diversity index over productive rearrangements. TCRdb mirrors the immuneACCESS table, restricted to in-frame sequences. Some clones are absent from its copies; in checked studies, under half trace to an unresolved V gene, and the reason for the others is unknown. D and trimming were read from the DNA, whereas the V and J calls and clone size are those reported in that table. The sample includes some 190,000 clones, with about 81% observed a single time. In total, the top ten clones hold roughly 3% of the sample.

Comment on this clone: The antigen it binds to is not known. No much larger clone is present one base from it, and per-base qualities are unavailable.

Participants in the prospective study were enrolled through a virtual design, were aged about 18 to 89 years, and lived in 20 to 30 United States geographic areas. To assign participants to cohorts, the prospective study relied on clinical history that participants themselves reported in a screening survey and a study questionnaire. Recovered participants in ImmuneRACE Cohort 3 were defined as having two consecutive negative NP/OP PCR tests, clearance from a healthcare professional, or resolution of symptoms. Each participant in the prospective study had whole blood, serum and a nasopharyngeal or oropharyngeal swab collected by mobile phlebotomists. Participants in the prospective study had the option to provide additional blood draws and questionnaires over a 2-month period. Blood samples from the prospective study were shipped frozen or at room temperature prior to DNA extraction.

Sequenced sample: PBMCs or T cells enriched from blood (not recorded which). The TCR was taken from a woman aged 30 to 39 who had recovered from COVID-19. The chain is made from TRBV7-2 and TRBJ2-5, and perhaps TRBD2 as D gene, on 7 matching bases. The CDR3 corresponds to CASSLQFEAGRGETQYF. The sequenced DNA: TGTGCCAGCAGCTTACAATTCGAAGCGGGAAGGGGGGAGACCCAGTACTTC.